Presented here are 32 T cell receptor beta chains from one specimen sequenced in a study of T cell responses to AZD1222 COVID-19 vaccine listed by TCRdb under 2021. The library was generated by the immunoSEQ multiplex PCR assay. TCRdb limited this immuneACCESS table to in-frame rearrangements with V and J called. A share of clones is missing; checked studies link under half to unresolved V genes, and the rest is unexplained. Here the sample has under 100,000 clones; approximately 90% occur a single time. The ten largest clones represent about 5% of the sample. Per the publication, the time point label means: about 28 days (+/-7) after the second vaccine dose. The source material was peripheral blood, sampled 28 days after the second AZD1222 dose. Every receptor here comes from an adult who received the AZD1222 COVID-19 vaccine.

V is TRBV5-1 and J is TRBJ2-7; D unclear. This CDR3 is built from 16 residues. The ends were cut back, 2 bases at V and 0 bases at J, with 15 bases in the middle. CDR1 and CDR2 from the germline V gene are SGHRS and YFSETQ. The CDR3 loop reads CASSLQANSVSYEQYF. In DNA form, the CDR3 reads TGCGCCAGCAGCTTACAAGCGAACAGTGTCTCCTACGAGCAGTACTTC.

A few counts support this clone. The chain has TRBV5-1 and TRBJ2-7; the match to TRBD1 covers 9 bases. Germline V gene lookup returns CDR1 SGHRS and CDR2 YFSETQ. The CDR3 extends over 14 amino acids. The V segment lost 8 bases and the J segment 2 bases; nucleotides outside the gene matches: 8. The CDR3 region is CASGPGQGPYEQYF. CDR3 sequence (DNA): TGCGCCAGTGGACCGGGACAGGGACCCTACGAGCAGTACTTC. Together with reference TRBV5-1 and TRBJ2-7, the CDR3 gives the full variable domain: KAGVTQTPRYLIKTRGQQVTLSCSPISGHRSVSWYQQTPGQGLQFLFEYFSETQRNKGNFPGRFSGRQFSNSRSEMNVSTLELGDSALYLCASGPGQGPYEQYFGPGTRLTVT.

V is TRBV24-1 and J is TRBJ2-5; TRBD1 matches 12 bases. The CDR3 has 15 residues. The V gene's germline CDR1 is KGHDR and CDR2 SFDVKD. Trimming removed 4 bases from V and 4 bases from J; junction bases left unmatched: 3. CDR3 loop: CATSEGTGGRETQYF. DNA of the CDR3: TGTGCCACCAGTGAAGGGACAGGGGGCCGAGAGACCCAGTACTTC.

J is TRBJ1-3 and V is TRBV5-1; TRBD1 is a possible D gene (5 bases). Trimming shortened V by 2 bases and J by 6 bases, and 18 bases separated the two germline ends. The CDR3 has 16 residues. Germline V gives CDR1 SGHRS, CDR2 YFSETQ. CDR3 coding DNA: TGCGCCAGCAGCTTTTTCGACGGGACCGAAGAAAACACCATATATTTT. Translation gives CASSFFDGTEENTIYF.

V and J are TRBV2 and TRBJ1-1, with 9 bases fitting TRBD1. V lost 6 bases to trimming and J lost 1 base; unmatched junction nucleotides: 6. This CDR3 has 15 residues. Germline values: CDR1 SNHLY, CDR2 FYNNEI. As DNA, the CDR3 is TGTGCCAGCAGGACAGGGGGGAGGTGGAACACTGAAGCTTTCTTT. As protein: CASRTGGRWNTEAFF.

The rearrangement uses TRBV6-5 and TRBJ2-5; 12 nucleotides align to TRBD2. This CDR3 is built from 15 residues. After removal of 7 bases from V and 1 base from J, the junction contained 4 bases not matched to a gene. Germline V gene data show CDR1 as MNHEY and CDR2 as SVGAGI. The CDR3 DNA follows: TGTGCCAGCAATGGACTAGCGGGGATCCAAGAGACCCAGTACTTC. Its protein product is CASNGLAGIQETQYF.

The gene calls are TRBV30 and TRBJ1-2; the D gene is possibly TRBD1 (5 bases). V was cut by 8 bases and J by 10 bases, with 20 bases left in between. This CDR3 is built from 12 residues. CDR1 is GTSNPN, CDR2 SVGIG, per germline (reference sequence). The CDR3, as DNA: TGTGCCCGCGACAATAGGGGAGGGTCCTACACCTTC. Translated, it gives CARDNRGGSYTF.

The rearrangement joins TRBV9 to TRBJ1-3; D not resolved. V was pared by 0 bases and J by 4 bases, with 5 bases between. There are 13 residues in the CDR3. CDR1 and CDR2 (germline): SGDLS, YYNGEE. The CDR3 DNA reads TGTGCCAGCAGCGTAGTACCCGGAAACACCATATATTTT. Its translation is CASSVVPGNTIYF. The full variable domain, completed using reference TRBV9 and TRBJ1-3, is DSGVTQTPKHLITATGQRVTLRCSPRSGDLSVYWYQQSLDQGLQFLIQYYNGEERAKGNILERFSAQQFPDLHSELNLSSLELGDSALYFCASSVVPGNTIYFGEGSWLTVV.

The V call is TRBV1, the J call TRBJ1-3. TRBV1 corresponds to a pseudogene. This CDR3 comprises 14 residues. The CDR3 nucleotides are TGCACCAGCAGCCAAGACGGCCTAGGAAACACCATATATTTT. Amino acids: CTSSQDGLGNTIYF.

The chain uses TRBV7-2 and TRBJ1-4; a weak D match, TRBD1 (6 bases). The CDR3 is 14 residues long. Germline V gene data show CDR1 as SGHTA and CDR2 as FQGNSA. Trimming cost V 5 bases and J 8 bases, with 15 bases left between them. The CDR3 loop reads CASSPRGLDEKLFF. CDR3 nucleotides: TGTGCCAGCAGCCCCAGGGGATTAGACGAAAAACTGTTTTTT. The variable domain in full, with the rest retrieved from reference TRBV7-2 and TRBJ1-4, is GAGVSQSPSNKVTEKGKDVELRCDPISGHTALYWYRQSLGQGLEFLIYFQGNSAPDKSGLPSDRFSAERTGGSVSTLTIQRTQQEDSAVYLCASSPRGLDEKLFFGSGTQLSVL.

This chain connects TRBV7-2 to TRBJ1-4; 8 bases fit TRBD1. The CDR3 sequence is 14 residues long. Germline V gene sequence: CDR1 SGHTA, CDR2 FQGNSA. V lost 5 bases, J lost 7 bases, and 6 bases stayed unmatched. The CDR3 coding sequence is TGTGCCAGCAGCAGGACAGGGTCGGGTGAAAAACTGTTTTTT. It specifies CASSRTGSGEKLFF. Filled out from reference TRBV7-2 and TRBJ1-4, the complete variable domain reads GAGVSQSPSNKVTEKGKDVELRCDPISGHTALYWYRQSLGQGLEFLIYFQGNSAPDKSGLPSDRFSAERTGGSVSTLTIQRTQQEDSAVYLCASSRTGSGEKLFFGSGTQLSVL.

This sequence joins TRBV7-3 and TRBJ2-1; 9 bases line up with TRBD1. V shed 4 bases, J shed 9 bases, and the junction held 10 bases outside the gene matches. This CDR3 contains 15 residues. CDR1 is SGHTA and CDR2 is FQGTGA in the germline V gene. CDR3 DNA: TGTGCCAGCAGCTCCGGGACAGGGCCCCTCACTGAGCAGTTCTTC. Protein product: CASSSGTGPLTEQFF.

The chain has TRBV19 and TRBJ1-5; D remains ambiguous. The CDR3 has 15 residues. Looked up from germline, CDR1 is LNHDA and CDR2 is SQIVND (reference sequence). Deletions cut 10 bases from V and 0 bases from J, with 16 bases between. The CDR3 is CATTIGVHSNQPQHF. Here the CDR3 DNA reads TGTGCCACCACCATTGGCGTACATAGCAATCAGCCCCAGCATTTT.

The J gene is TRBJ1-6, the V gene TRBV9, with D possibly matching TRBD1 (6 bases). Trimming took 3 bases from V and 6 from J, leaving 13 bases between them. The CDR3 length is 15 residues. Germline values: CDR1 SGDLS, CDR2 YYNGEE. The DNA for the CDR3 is TGTGCCAGCAGCGAGCAGACAGGAGGTAATTCACCCCTCCACTTT. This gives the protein CASSEQTGGNSPLHF.

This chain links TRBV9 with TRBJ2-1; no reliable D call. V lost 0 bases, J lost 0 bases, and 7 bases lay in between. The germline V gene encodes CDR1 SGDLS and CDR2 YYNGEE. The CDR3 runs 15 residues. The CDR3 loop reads CASSVAWGSYNEQFF. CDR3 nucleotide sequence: TGTGCCAGCAGCGTAGCATGGGGCTCCTACAATGAGCAGTTCTTC.

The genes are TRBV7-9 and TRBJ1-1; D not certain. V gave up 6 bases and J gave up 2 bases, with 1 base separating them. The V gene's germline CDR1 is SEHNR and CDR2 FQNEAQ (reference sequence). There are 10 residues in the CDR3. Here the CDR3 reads CASRNTEAFF. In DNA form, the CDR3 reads TGTGCCAGCAGAAACACTGAAGCTTTCTTT.

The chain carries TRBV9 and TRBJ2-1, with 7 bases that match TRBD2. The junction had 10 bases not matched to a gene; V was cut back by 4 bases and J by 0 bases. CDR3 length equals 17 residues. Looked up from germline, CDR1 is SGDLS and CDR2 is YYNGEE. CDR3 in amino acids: CASSPLIAGSSYNEQFF. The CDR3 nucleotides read TGTGCCAGCAGCCCACTCATAGCGGGTAGCTCCTACAATGAGCAGTTCTTC.

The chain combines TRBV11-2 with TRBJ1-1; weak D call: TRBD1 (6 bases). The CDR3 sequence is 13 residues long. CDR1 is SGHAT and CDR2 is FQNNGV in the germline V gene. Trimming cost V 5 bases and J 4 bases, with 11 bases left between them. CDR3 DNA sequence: TGTGCCAGCAGCCACTACAGGGTCACTGAAGCTTTCTTT. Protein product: CASSHYRVTEAFF.

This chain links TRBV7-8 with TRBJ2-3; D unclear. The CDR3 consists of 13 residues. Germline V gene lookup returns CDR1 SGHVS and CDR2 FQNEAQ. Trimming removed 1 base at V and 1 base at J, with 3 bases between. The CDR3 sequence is CASSLGRTDTQYF. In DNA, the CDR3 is TGTGCCAGCAGCTTAGGTCGCACAGATACGCAGTATTTT.

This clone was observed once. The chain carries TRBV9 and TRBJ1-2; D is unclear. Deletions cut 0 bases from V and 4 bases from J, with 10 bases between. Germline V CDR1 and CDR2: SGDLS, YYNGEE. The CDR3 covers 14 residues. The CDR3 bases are TGTGCCAGCAGCGTAGGGCCCAGCGCCTATGGCTACACCTTC. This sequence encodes CASSVGPSAYGYTF.

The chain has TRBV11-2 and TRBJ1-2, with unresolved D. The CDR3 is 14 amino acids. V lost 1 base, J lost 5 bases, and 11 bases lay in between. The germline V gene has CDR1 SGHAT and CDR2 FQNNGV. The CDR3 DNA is TGTGCCAGCAGCTTAGGTTACGGAGTATATGGCTACACCTTC. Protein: CASSLGYGVYGYTF. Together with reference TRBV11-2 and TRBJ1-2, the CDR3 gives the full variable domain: EAGVAQSPRYKIIEKRQSVAFWCNPISGHATLYWYQQILGQGPKLLIQFQNNGVVDDSQLPKDRFSAERLKGVDSTLKIQPAKLEDSAVYLCASSLGYGVYGYTFGSGTRLTVV.

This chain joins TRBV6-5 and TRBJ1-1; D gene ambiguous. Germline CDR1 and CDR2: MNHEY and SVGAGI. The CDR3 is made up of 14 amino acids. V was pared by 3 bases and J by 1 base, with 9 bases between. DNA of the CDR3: TGTGCCAGCAGTTATGACCGGTCGAACACTGAAGCTTTCTTT. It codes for CASSYDRSNTEAFF.

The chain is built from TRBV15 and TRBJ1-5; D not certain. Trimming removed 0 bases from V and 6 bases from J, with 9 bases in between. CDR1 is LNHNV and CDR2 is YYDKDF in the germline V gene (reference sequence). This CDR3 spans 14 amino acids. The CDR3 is CATSREGSRQPQHF. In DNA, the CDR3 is TGTGCCACCAGCAGAGAAGGATCACGTCAGCCCCAGCATTTT.

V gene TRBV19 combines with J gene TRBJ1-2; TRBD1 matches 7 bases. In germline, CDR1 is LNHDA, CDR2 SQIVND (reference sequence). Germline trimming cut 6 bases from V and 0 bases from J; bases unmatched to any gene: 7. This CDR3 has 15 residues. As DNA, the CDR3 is TGTGCCAGTAGAGAAAGGGGGCTTTCTAACTATGGCTACACCTTC. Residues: CASRERGLSNYGYTF.

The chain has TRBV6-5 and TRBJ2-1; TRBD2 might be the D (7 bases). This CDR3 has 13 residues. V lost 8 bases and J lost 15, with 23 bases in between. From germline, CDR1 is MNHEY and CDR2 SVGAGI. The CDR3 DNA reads TGTGCCAGCGCTGGCGGGGGCAATCACGCGGGGTTCTTC. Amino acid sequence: CASAGGGNHAGFF.

Here the CDR3 reads CASSFIPPGAGVTDTQYF. The CDR3 region has the DNA TGTGCCAGCAGTTTTATACCCCCCGGGGCAGGGGTTACAGATACGCAGTATTTT. The V gene is TRBV27, the J gene TRBJ2-3, with D possibly matching TRBD1 (6 bases). Trimming pared 3 bases from V and 3 bases from J, leaving 22 bases between. Germline V lookup: CDR1 MNHEY, CDR2 SMNVEV (reference sequence). The CDR3 spans 18 residues.

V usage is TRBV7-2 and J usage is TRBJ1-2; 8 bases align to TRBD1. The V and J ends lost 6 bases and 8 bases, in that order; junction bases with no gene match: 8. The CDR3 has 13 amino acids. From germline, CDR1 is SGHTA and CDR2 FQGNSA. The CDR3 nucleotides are TGTGCCAGCAGGGTACAGGGGGGCCAGGGCTACACCTTC. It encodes CASRVQGGQGYTF.

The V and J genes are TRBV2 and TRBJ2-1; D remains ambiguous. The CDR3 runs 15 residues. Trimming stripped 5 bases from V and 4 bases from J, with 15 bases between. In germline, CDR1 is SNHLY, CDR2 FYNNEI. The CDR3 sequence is CASSTWTREYNEQFF. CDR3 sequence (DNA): TGTGCCAGCAGTACCTGGACCAGAGAGTACAATGAGCAGTTCTTC.

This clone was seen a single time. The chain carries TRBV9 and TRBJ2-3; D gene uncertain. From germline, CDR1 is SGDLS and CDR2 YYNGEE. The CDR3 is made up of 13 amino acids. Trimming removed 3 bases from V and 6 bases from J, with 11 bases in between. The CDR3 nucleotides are TGTGCCAGCAGCGCGATGGGGTTCGATACGCAGTATTTT. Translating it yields CASSAMGFDTQYF.

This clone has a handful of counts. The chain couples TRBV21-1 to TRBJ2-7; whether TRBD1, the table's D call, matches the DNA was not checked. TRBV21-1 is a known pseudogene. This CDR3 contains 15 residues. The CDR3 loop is CASSKALAGPYEQYV. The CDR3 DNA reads TGTGCCAGCAGCAAAGCGCTGGCAGGGCCGTACGAGCAGTACGTC.

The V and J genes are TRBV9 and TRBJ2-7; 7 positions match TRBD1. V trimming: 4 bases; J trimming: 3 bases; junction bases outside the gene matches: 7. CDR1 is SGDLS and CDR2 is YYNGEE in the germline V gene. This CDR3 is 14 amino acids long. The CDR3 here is CASSPQGSVYEQYF. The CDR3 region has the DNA TGTGCCAGCAGCCCACAGGGGTCTGTCTACGAGCAGTACTTC.

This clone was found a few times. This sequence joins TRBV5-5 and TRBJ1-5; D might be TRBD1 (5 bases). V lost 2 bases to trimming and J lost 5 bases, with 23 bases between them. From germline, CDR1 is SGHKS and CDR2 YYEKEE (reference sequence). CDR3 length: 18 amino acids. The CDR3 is CASSFGGPFSRGDQPQHF. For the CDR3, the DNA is TGTGCCAGCAGCTTCGGCGGGCCATTCAGTCGAGGGGATCAGCCCCAGCATTTT.